This entry concerns a single T cell receptor beta chain. Antigen: not known. After extraction with the RNeasy kit, roughly 0.45 to 1 ug of the RNA was reverse transcribed using random hexamers. By means of immunoSEQ multiplex PCR, TCR beta CDR3 spanning 54 Vbeta and 13 Jbeta underwent amplification. TCRdb analysed the immunoSEQ multiplex PCR reads with MiXCR anew, one entry per CDR3 protein. This table has about 170,000 distinct CDR3 sequences, under 95% appearing once. The entry originates in a study of CD8 T cells in Susac syndrome. Broader study findings: The study conceded that its TCR sequencing and HLA analysis involved relatively few individuals.

Included as multiple sclerosis controls were treatment-naive patients who had stable or active relapsing-remitting disease. The TEMRA cells underwent FACS enrichment, while the CD8+ and CD4+ T cells underwent negative isolation. The CDR3 covers 14 residues. J was trimmed by 8 bases and V by 6 bases; bases with no gene match: 12. Material for sequencing was CD4+ T cells from PBMCs. The V and J genes are TRBV12-3 or TRBV12-4 and TRBJ1-2; 7 bases line up with TRBD1. The receptor comes from a human donor with multiple sclerosis. The CDR3 loop is CASRAQGEGDGYTF. In DNA form, the CDR3 reads TGTGCCAGCAGAGCTCAGGGGGAGGGTGACGGCTACACCTTC.